The clone carrying this T cell receptor (beta chain) was counted a few times. Its antigen is still unknown. Preparation of the TCRbeta library used unique molecular identifiers. TCRdb processed the PCR reads anew with MiXCR; each CDR3 protein has one entry. The sample shows more than 300,000 distinct CDR3 sequences, about 16% of them seen only once. These data belong to a study of T-cell reconstitution after alpha-beta-depleted transplantation in children. Germline CDR1 reads SGHVS; CDR2 reads FQNEAQ. This CDR3 has 15 residues. The V segment lost 5 bases and the J segment 3 bases; nucleotides outside the gene matches: 8. Whole-study results and caveats: Once a year had passed after transplant, T-cell counts and diversity came mostly from newly produced T cells. Where some patients showed high TCRbeta diversity at day 60, it came from recipient T cells and thymic progenitors that had survived. Reports say that about two months after transplant, the alpha-beta T cells came out of several hundred graft clones that had expanded.

This chain joins TRBV7-8 and TRBJ2-7, with TRBD1 identical over 9 bases. The sequence was obtained from a male patient between 2 and 10 years old who had a stem cell transplant for acute lymphoblastic leukemia, so the T cells may come from the graft donor. The material was PBMCs, mostly from graft donor cells, obtained 360 days after TCRalphabeta/CD19-depleted stem cell transplant. CDR3 protein: CASSAPRTGVYEQYF. CDR3 bases: TGTGCCAGCAGCGCGCCCCGGACAGGGGTCTACGAGCAGTACTTC.